This TCR beta chain was captured in a study of shared clonotypes between healthy human individuals. The CDR3 contains 15 residues. Germline values: CDR1 MDHEN, CDR2 SYDVKM. V lost 4 bases, J lost 1 base, and 14 bases lay in between. Study results and caveats: Naive subsets generally exceeded memory subsets in estimated richness.

Notes on this clone: Its specificity is not known.

Measured with immunoSEQ multiplex PCR; TCRdb has only the in-frame clones, and not every one. The repertoire holds around 2.1 million clones, with 90% to 97% as singletons. The chain links TRBV28 to TRBJ2-7, with a possible D match to TRBD2 (5 bases). The TCR was taken from a man between 18 and 29 years old in good health. Material for sequencing was naive CD4+ T cells sorted from blood. Subset specified: CD45RA+ positively selected. CDR3 residues: CASSSNQRKSYEQYF. DNA of the CDR3: TGTGCCAGCAGTTCCAATCAGCGGAAGTCCTACGAGCAGTACTTC. Full variable domain (rest looked up from reference TRBV28 and TRBJ2-7): DVKVTQSSRYLVKRTGEKVFLECVQDMDHENMFWYRQDPGLGLRLIYFSYDVKMKEKGDIPEGYSVSREKKERFSLILESASTNQTSMYLCASSSNQRKSYEQYFGPGTRLTVT.